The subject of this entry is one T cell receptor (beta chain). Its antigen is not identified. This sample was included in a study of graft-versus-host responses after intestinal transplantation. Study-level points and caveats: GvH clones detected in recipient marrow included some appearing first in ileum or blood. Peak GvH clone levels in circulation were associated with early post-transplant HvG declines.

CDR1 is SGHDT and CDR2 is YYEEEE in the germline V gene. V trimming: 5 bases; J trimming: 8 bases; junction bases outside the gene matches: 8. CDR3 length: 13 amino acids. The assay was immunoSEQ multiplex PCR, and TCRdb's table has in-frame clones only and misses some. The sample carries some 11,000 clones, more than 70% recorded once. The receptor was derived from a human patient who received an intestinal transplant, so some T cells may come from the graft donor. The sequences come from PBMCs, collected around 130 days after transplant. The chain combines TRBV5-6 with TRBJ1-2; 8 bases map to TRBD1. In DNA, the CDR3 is TGTGCCAGCAGTCCGGACAGGGTGAGGGGCTACACCTTC. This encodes CASSPDRVRGYTF.